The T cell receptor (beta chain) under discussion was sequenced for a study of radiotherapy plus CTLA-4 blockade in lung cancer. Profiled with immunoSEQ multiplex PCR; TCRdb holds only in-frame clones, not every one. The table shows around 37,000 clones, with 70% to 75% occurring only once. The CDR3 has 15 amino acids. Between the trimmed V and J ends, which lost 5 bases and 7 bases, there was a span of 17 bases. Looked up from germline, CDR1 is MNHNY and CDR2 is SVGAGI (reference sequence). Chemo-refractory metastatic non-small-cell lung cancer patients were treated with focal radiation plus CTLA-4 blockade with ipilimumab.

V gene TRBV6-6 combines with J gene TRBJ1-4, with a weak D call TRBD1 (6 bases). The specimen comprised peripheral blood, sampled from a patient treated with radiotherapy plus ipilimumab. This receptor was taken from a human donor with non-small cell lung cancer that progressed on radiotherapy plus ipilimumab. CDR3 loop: CASSTPTTGFEKLFF. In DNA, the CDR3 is TGTGCCAGCAGTACCCCAACTACAGGGTTTGAAAAACTGTTTTTT.